These 17 T cell receptor beta chains originate from one sample sequenced in a study of identical twins. MiXCR, applied by TCRdb to the 5' RACE reads, yields one record per CDR3 protein. The data show hundreds of thousands of distinct CDR3 sequences, with 12% seen just once and around 1.6% held by the top ten. This sample was shared with a second study, whose subject was yellow fever vaccine responses in identical twins.

The sample taken for sequencing was PBMCs. The receptors were gathered from a woman aged 18-35 years in good health.

CDR3 bases: TGTGCCAGCTCACCACTGAGAGGGGGCCGCGAGCAGTACTTC. Amino acids: CASSPLRGGREQYF. This chain connects TRBV18 to TRBJ2-7, with 7 bases fitting TRBD1. The V segment lost 1 base and the J segment 6 bases; nucleotides outside the gene matches: 6. This CDR3 has 14 residues. The germline V gene encodes CDR1 KGHSH and CDR2 LQKENI.

This clonotype was observed a handful of times. This chain connects TRBV6-2 or TRBV6-3 to TRBJ1-1; D not resolved. CDR3 length: 14 amino acids. V shed 0 bases and J shed 8 bases, with 13 bases lying between them. Germline CDR1 reads MNHEY; CDR2 reads SVGEGT. CDR3 nucleotides: TGTGCCAGCAGTTACTCGCTTCACAGTAAGGAAGCTTTCTTT. Protein sequence: CASSYSLHSKEAFF.

The sample holds many counts of this clonotype. Relative to the germline gene, one junction end is altered; a read error may explain this. The V call is TRBV12-3 or TRBV12-4, the J call TRBJ2-2, with a tentative D call TRBD1 (6 bases). The CDR3 has 13 residues. The CDR3 nucleotides are TGTGCCAGCAGCTTAGGGGGAGCCGGGGAGCTGTTTTTT. Residues: CASSLGGAGELFF.

There are many counts of this clonotype. Here the CDR3 reads CASSQREGHTGELFF. CDR3 in DNA: TGTGCCAGCTCACAGCGGGAGGGCCACACCGGGGAGCTGTTTTTT. The chain links TRBV12-3 or TRBV12-4 to TRBJ2-2; 10 positions match TRBD2. The J segment lost 3 bases and the V segment lost 8 bases, leaving 6 bases of the junction unmatched. The CDR3 is 15 amino acids.

The chain joins TRBV5-1 to TRBJ1-1, with TRBD1 identical over 7 bases. CDR1 is SGHRS and CDR2 is YFSETQ in the germline V gene. Losses at the gene ends were 5 bases for V and 6 bases for J; bases not matched to a gene: 7. The CDR3 extends over 13 amino acids. CDR3 residues: CASRETGKAEAFF. The CDR3 DNA reads TGCGCCAGCAGGGAGACAGGGAAGGCTGAAGCTTTCTTT.

The V and J genes are TRBV2 and TRBJ1-1; D unclear. Germline V lookup: CDR1 SNHLY, CDR2 FYNNEI. The CDR3 consists of 14 residues. Trimming removed 3 bases at V and 1 base at J, with 9 bases between. CDR3 sequence (DNA): TGTGCCAGCAGTGAGATACAGCGGAACACTGAAGCTTTCTTT. As protein: CASSEIQRNTEAFF.

Note on this clonotype: At one boundary the junction diverges from the germline segment, which might be a read error. V usage is TRBV12-3 or TRBV12-4 and J usage is TRBJ1-5, with D possibly TRBD1 on 5 matching bases. The CDR3 sequence is 14 residues long. CDR3 sequence: CASSFAGRNHPQHF. Written as DNA, the CDR3 is TGTGCCAGCAGTTTTGCAGGGAGGAATCACCCCCAGCATTTT.

J is TRBJ2-2 and V is TRBV5-1; no clear D. Trimming left V 4 bases short and J 2 bases short, with 12 bases between. This CDR3 comprises 15 residues. Germline CDR1 is SGHRS and CDR2 is YFSETQ. This CDR3 is CASSPNPSNTGELFF. CDR3 coding DNA: TGCGCCAGCAGCCCGAACCCATCCAACACCGGGGAGCTGTTTTTT.

This chain links TRBV7-8 with TRBJ2-7, with 8 bases matching TRBD2. Germline V gene lookup returns CDR1 SGHVS and CDR2 FQNEAQ. The junction had 14 bases not matched to a gene; V was cut back by 4 bases and J by 6 bases. This CDR3 comprises 16 residues. The CDR3 bases are TGTGCCAGCAGCTCGATACTCCATAGCGGGATAAGCGAGCAGTACTTC. It translates to CASSSILHSGISEQYF.

The CDR3 spells CASSLARDYQETQYF. CDR3 DNA: TGTGCCAGCAGCTTAGCGCGTGACTACCAAGAGACCCAGTACTTC. This chain links TRBV7-9 with TRBJ2-5, with D unclear. The germline V and J ends were trimmed by 0 bases and 0 bases, with 8 bases remaining between them. CDR1 and CDR2 (germline): SEHNR, FQNEAQ (reference sequence). CDR3 length equals 15 residues.

This chain uses TRBV14 with TRBJ2-5; tentatively, D is TRBD2 (6 bases). This CDR3 spans 15 amino acids. V lost 3 bases and J 5 bases, leaving 16 bases between the germline ends. Germline V gives CDR1 SGHDN, CDR2 FVKESK. The CDR3 nucleotides are TGTGCCAGCAGCCAGGGTTCGGAGGGATGGGAGACCCAGTACTTC. It yields the protein CASSQGSEGWETQYF.

This clonotype was counted at least ten times. This chain links TRBV10-2 with TRBJ1-4; D is unresolved. CDR1 and CDR2 (germline): WSHSY, SAAADI. The CDR3 runs to 13 residues. Trimming pared 3 bases from V and 6 bases from J, leaving 8 bases between. CDR3 coding DNA: TGCGCCAGCAGTGACATTCCGGATGAAAAACTGTTTTTT. It specifies CASSDIPDEKLFF.

This clonotype was observed a few times. The J gene is TRBJ1-2, the V gene TRBV21-1; the D call in the table, TRBD1, was not verified against the DNA. TRBV21-1 is classified as a pseudogene. The CDR3 spans 16 residues. CDR3 sequence reads: CASRKPWKDRNYGYTF. Here the CDR3 DNA reads TGTGCCAGCAGAAAACCCTGGAAAGACCGGAACTATGGCTACACCTTC.

This clonotype was seen once. Here the CDR3 DNA reads TGTGCCAGCAGTCCGAGACCCCTAGCCGCCCAGAACACCGGGGAGCTGTTTTTT. This sequence encodes CASSPRPLAAQNTGELFF. The rearrangement links TRBV12-3 or TRBV12-4 to TRBJ2-2; D is possibly TRBD2 (5 bases). The V gene lost 5 bases and the J gene lost 1 base, with 20 bases spanning the gap. This CDR3 contains 18 residues.

This clonotype was observed a few times. The rearrangement uses TRBV5-1 and TRBJ2-6, with TRBD1 matching over 9 bases. The length of the CDR3 is 17 residues. The germline CDR1 and CDR2 sequences are SGHRS and YFSETQ. V lost 3 bases, J lost 1 base, and 5 bases stayed unmatched. The CDR3 nucleotides are TGCGCCAGCAGCTCCGGGACAGGGTTGTCTGGGGCCAACGTCCTGACTTTC. This sequence encodes CASSSGTGLSGANVLTF.

This clonotype has a handful of counts. The gene calls are TRBV20-1 and TRBJ2-3; no clear D gene. The CDR3 is 13 amino acids. The germline V gene has CDR1 DFQATT and CDR2 SNEGSKA (reference sequence). Trimming shortened V by 3 bases and J by 2 bases, and 9 bases separated the two germline ends. In DNA form, the CDR3 reads TGCAGTGCTAGGGCGAGTTTCACAGATACGCAGTATTTT. Translating gives CSARASFTDTQYF.

This clonotype occurred a few times. This chain uses TRBV20-1 with TRBJ2-2, with D possibly TRBD2 on 6 matching bases. Looked up from germline, CDR1 is DFQATT and CDR2 is SNEGSKA (reference sequence). V was shortened by 2 bases and J by 0 bases, with 13 bases between the two germline ends. The CDR3 runs to 16 residues. The CDR3 DNA follows: TGCAGTGCTAGACCCCGACTAGGGACGAACACCGGGGAGCTGTTTTTT. As protein: CSARPRLGTNTGELFF.